The present T cell receptor beta chain was sequenced within a study of cytomegalovirus exposure and HLA in healthy donors. General observations from the study: It was confirmed in vitro that a few of the CMV-associated chains were specific for CMV antigens. Listed as cytomegalovirus-associated were roughly 180 TCR beta chains.

Although they were nominally healthy when sampled, donors likely had unrecorded immune exposures. Looked up from germline, CDR1 is SGHTA and CDR2 is FQGNSA. With V trimmed by 5 bases and J by 7 bases, 9 bases remained unmatched. The CDR3 loop spans 14 amino acids. Details on this clone: The antigen is not known.

Use of 60 Vbeta and 13 Jbeta primers characterized the PCR. The data were produced by immunoSEQ multiplex PCR, yet TCRdb's version contains in-frame clones alone and is incomplete. Of about 200,000 clones detected, around 84% appear once; the ten largest clones hold less than 2%. Input material: PBMCs. This chain joins TRBV7-2 and TRBJ2-5, with 8 bases lining up with TRBD2. The sequence was collected from a woman between 18 and 29 years old in good health and CMV-seronegative. The chain's CDR3 is CASSAGLAKGTQYF. CDR3 nucleotide sequence: TGTGCCAGCAGCGCCGGACTAGCTAAGGGGACCCAGTACTTC. The full variable domain, its missing parts supplied by reference TRBV7-2 and TRBJ2-5, is GAGVSQSPSNKVTEKGKDVELRCDPISGHTALYWYRQSLGQGLEFLIYFQGNSAPDKSGLPSDRFSAERTGGSVSTLTIQRTQQEDSAVYLCASSAGLAKGTQYFGPGTRLLVL.